This TCR beta chain was sequenced for a study of blood T cell repertoires in COVID-19. Turning to the study itself: The samples span acute and convalescent COVID-19 from the United States, Italy and Spain. PBMCs, B-cell-depleted T cells, or T cells provided the cDNA or gDNA that made up the material.

In the source study's methods: Estimation of nucleated cell counts was performed using reference gene primer amplification. Sequencing used immunoSEQ multiplex PCR; TCRdb keeps in-frame clones, though not all of them. V, J and clone size derive from that table, while D and trimming were established from the DNA sequence. Of 200,000 to 300,000 clones in the sample, around four fifths were seen once. V lost 3 bases to trimming and J lost 8 bases; unmatched junction nucleotides: 5. The CDR3 spans 16 residues. Germline loops: CDR1 SGHTA, CDR2 FQGNSA. The rearrangement links TRBV7-2 to TRBJ2-1; TRBD2 matches 15 bases. The sequence derives from a man aged 55-75 years with acute or convalescent COVID-19. The specimen sequenced was peripheral blood. The CDR3 nucleotides are TGTGCCAGCAGCTTGGGACTAGCGGGAGGTATGGATGAGCAGTTCTTC. Translated, it gives CASSLGLAGGMDEQFF.